This TCR beta chain was recovered during a study of blood T cell repertoires in COVID-19. Across the study: The United States, Italy and Spain were the sources of the acute and convalescent COVID-19 samples. Sources were T cells, B-cell-depleted T cells, or PBMCs; the material itself was cDNA or gDNA.

In the authors' methods: Nucleated cell number was recorded as an estimate derived from reference gene primer amplification. Method: immunoSEQ multiplex PCR; TCRdb's copy keeps in-frame clones and lacks some. V and J calls and clone size are as listed in that table; D and trimming were resolved from the DNA. The sample lists under 110,000 clones; approximately 80% were seen once. CDR1 and CDR2 (germline): KGHSH, LQKENI. The CDR3 runs to 13 residues. V was cut by 4 bases and J by 8 bases, with 12 bases left in between. The sample taken for sequencing was peripheral blood. This clonotype originated in a woman aged 55-70 years with acute or convalescent COVID-19. The J gene is TRBJ2-4, the V gene TRBV18, with D possibly being TRBD1 (6 bases). CDR3 DNA: TGTGCCAGCTCACGGGAAGCAGGGGACATTCAGTACTTC. Amino acid sequence: CASSREAGDIQYF.